This entry is about one T cell receptor beta chain. V was clipped by 3 bases and J by 7 bases, with 13 bases between them. The CDR3 has 12 amino acids. Per the germline V gene, CDR1 is GTSNPN and CDR2 is SVGIG (reference sequence). CD8 cells regarded as naive lacked CD45RO, were positively chosen for CCR7, and omitted terminally differentiated effector memory CD45RA+ cells. The method was immunoSEQ multiplex PCR; TCRdb's version includes in-frame clones alone and lacks a portion of them. Of around 2.1 million clones detected, 85% to 95% appear once; the ten largest clones hold roughly 1.8%. The data derive from a study of shared clonotypes between healthy human individuals.

The chain uses TRBV30 and TRBJ2-7, with TRBD1 as a possible D gene (6 bases). This receptor was identified in a man between 18 and 29 years old in good health. Some clones in this sample may be carry-over from other donors' samples. The sequenced sample was naive CD8+ T cells from PBMCs. The CDR3 region is CAWRDSPGEQYF. Here the CDR3 DNA reads TGTGCCTGGAGGGACAGCCCGGGGGAGCAGTACTTC.